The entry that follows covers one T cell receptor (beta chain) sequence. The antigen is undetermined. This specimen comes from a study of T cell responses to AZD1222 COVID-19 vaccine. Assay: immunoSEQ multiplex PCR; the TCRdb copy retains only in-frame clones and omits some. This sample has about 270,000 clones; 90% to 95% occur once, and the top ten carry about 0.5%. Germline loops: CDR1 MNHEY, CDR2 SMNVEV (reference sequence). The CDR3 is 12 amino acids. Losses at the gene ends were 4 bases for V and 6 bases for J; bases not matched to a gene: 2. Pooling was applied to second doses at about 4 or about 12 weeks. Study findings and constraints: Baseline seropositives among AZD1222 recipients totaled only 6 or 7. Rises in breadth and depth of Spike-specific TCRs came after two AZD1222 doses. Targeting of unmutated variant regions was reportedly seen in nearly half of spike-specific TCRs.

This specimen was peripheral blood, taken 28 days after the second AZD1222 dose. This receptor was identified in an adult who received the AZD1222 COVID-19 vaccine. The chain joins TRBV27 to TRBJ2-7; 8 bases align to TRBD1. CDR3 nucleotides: TGTGCCAGCAGTTCTACAGGGGGCGAGCAGTACTTC. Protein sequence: CASSSTGGEQYF.